These T cell receptor beta chains were read from a single sample in a study of T cells in Graves' hyperthyroidism and ophthalmopathy. MiXCR, run by TCRdb on the multiplex PCR reads, gives a single entry per CDR3 protein. The sample lists around 600,000 distinct CDR3 sequences, approximately 14% occurring once. The sample comprised blood. The receptor source for this set is a woman in her 50s with Graves' ophthalmopathy. Both conserved end residues are part of each CDR3. Each record gives: clone size, D gene, V gene, J gene, CDR3 protein, CDR3 DNA. D genes are given only for firm matches. Size values are once, few and many counts, or a class for expanded clones, and some rows have none.

>few|-|TRBV5-1|TRBJ1-3
CASSLDDGSGNTIYF
TGCGCCAGCAGCTTGGACGACGGATCCGGAAACACCATATATTTT
>many|-|TRBV18|TRBJ1-2
CASSPNGVRGYTF
TGTGCCAGCTCACCTAACGGGGTTAGGGGCTACACCTTC
>few|TRBD2|TRBV19|TRBJ2-7
CASSIASGAYEQYF
TGTGCCAGTAGTATTGCTAGCGGAGCCTACGAGCAGTACTTC
>-|TRBD2|TRBV9|TRBJ2-5
CASSPQGLAGVETQYF
TGTGCCAGCAGCCCTCAGGGACTAGCGGGAGTGGAGACCCAGTACTTC
>many|-|TRBV29-1|TRBJ2-7
CSAKTASSYEQYF
TGCAGCGCCAAAACAGCATCATCCTACGAGCAGTACTTC
>many|-|TRBV7-2|TRBJ2-3
CASSLWGRPDTQYF
TGTGCCAGCAGCTTATGGGGGAGGCCAGATACGCAGTATTTT
>many|TRBD2|TRBV7-9|TRBJ2-5
CASSRLAPQETQYF
TGTGCCAGCAGCAGACTAGCGCCCCAAGAGACCCAGTACTTC
>few|TRBD1|TRBV19|TRBJ1-2
CATTPGGFGYTF
TGTGCCACCACCCCAGGGGGCTTTGGCTACACCTTC
>many|-|TRBV27|TRBJ1-1
CASSLNQDTEAFF
TGTGCCAGCAGTTTAAATCAGGACACTGAAGCTTTCTTT
>many|TRBD2|TRBV28|TRBJ2-1
CASSLTSGKYNEQFF
TGTGCCAGCAGTTTGACTAGCGGGAAGTACAATGAGCAGTTCTTC
>many|-|TRBV20-1|TRBJ2-1
CSARGGIYEQFF
TGCAGTGCTAGGGGCGGGATCTATGAGCAGTTCTTC
>many|TRBD2|TRBV29-1|TRBJ2-7
CSVVGTSGRAKYEQYF
TGCAGCGTTGTAGGGACTAGCGGGAGGGCCAAGTACGAGCAGTACTTC
>many|-|TRBV28|TRBJ2-2
CASSFLIGNTGELFF
TGTGCCAGCAGTTTTCTGATTGGGAACACCGGGGAGCTGTTTTTT
>few|TRBD2|TRBV6-1|TRBJ2-7
CASSPLLAGSYEQYF
TGTGCCAGCAGTCCACTTCTAGCGGGTTCCTACGAGCAGTACTTC
>many|TRBD2|TRBV28|TRBJ2-7
CASSLLRLAGGPKYEQYF
TGTGCCAGCAGTTTATTGCGTCTAGCGGGAGGGCCGAAGTACGAGCAGTACTTC
>many|TRBD1|TRBV28|TRBJ2-1
CASSLEDRTFDGQFF
TGTGCCAGCAGTTTAGAGGACAGGACGTTCGATGGGCAGTTCTTC
>many|-|TRBV12-3/TRBV12-4|TRBJ1-2
CASSIYRPTTQGYTF
TGTGCCAGCAGTATCTACCGACCCACCACGCAGGGCTACACCTTC
>many|-|TRBV28|TRBJ2-4
CASGGSGKNIQYF
TGTGCCAGCGGGGGGAGTGGGAAAAACATTCAGTACTTC
>few|TRBD1|TRBV6-1|TRBJ2-7
CASRSRTGRAYEQYF
TGTGCCAGCAGATCGAGGACAGGACGTGCCTACGAGCAGTACTTC
>many|-|TRBV2|TRBJ1-5
CASSDVLGPGRNQPQHF
TGTGCCAGCAGTGACGTTTTGGGGCCAGGGCGGAATCAGCCCCAGCATTTT
>many|-|TRBV11-1|TRBJ2-3
CASSLLERRTDTQYF
TGTGCCAGCAGCTTACTTGAGAGGCGCACAGATACGCAGTATTTT
>many|-|TRBV12-5|TRBJ2-3
CASGFLLSGRSTDTQYF
TGTGCTAGTGGTTTCTTGTTGAGCGGGCGAAGCACAGATACGCAGTATTTT
>-|TRBD2|TRBV7-7|TRBJ2-1
CASSLAPSGTYNEQFF
TGTGCTAGCAGCTTAGCCCCTAGCGGGACCTACAATGAGCAGTTCTTC